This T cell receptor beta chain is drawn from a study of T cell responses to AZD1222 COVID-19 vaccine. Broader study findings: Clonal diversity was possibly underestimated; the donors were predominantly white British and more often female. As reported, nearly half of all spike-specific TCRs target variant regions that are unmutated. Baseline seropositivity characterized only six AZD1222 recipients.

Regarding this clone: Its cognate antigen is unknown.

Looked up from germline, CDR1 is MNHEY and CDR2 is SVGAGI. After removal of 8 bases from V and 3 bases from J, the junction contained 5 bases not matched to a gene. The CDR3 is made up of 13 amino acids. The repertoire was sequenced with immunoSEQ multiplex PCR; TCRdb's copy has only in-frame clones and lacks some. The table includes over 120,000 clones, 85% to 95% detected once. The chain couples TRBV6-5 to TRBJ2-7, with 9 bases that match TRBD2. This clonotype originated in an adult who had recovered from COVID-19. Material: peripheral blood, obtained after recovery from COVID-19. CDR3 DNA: TGTGCCAGCGAAGCGGGAGGAGGCTACGAGCAGTACTTC. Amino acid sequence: CASEAGGGYEQYF.